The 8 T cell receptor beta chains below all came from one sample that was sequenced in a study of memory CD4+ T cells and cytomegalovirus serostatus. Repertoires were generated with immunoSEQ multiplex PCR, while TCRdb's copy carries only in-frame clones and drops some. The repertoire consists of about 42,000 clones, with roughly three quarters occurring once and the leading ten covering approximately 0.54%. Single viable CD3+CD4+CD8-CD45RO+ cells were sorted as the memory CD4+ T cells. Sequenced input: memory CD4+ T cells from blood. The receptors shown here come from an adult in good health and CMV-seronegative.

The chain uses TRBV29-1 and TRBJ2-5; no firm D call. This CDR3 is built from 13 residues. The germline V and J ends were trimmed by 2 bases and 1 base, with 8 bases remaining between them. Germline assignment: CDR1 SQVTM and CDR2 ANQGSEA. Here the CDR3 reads CSVEYRSQETQYF. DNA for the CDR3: TGCAGCGTTGAATACAGATCCCAAGAGACCCAGTACTTC. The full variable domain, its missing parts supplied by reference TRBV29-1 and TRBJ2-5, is SAVISQKPSRDICQRGTSLTIQCQVDSQVTMMFWYRQQPGQSLTLIATANQGSEATYESGFVIDKFPISRPNLTFSTLTVSNMSPEDSSIYLCSVEYRSQETQYFGPGTRLLVL.

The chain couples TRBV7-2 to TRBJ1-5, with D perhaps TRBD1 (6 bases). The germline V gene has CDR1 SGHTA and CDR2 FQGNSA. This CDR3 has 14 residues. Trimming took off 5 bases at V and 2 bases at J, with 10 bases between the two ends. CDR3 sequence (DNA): TGTGCCAGCAGCCTCAGGGGAGGCAATCAGCCCCAGCATTTT. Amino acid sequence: CASSLRGGNQPQHF.

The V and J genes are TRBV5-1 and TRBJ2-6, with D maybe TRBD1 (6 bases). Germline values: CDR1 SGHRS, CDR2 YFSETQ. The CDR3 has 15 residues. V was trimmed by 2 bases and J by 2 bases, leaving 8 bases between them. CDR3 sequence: CASSLGQPGANVLTF. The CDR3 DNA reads TGCGCCAGCAGCTTAGGACAGCCTGGGGCCAACGTCCTGACTTTC. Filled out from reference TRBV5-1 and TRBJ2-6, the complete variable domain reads KAGVTQTPRYLIKTRGQQVTLSCSPISGHRSVSWYQQTPGQGLQFLFEYFSETQRNKGNFPGRFSGRQFSNSRSEMNVSTLELGDSALYLCASSLGQPGANVLTFGAGSRLTVL.

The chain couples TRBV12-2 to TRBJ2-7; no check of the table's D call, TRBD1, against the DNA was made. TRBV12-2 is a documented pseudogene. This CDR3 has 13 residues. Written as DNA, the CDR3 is TGTGCAAGTCGCTTAGTAAAGGGGTACGAGCAGTACTTC. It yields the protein CASRLVKGYEQYF.

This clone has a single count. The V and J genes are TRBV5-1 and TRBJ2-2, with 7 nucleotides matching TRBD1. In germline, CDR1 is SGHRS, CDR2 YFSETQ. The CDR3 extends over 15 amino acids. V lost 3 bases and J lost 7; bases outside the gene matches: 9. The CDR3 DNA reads TGCGCCAGCAGCTCGACAGGGATCATGGACGGGGAGCTGTTTTTT. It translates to CASSSTGIMDGELFF.

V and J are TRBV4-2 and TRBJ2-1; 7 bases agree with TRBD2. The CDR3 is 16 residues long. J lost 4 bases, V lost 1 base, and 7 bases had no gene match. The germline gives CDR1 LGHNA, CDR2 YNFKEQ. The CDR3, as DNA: TGTGCCAGCAGCCAAGGGGCGGCTAGCGGATACAATGAGCAGTTCTTC. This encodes CASSQGAASGYNEQFF.

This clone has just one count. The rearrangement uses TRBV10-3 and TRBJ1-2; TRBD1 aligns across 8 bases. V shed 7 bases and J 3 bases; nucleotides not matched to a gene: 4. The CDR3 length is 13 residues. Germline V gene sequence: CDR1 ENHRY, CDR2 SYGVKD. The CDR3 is CAITKGQDYGYTF. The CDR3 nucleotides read TGTGCCATCACAAAGGGACAGGACTATGGCTACACCTTC.

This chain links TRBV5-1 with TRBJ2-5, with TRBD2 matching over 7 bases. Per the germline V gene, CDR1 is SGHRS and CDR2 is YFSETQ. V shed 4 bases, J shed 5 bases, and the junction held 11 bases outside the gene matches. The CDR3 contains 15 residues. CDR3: CASSQRGAGVETQYF. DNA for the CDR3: TGCGCCAGCAGCCAACGTGGGGCGGGGGTGGAGACCCAGTACTTC.